This TCR beta chain was sequenced in a study of blood T cell repertoires in COVID-19 (dated by TCRdb to the early 2020s). General notes on the study: Collaborator samples came from the United States, Italy and Spain and covered acute and convalescent phases of COVID-19. The samples were drawn from the first 160 participants of the ongoing ImmuneRACE study and from roughly 1,300 subjects provided by 6 global collaborators. The repertoires were made available in a free public database intended to serve as a resource for research on the immune response to SARS-CoV-2. The prospective study material was composed of cDNA or gDNA derived from T cells, B-cell-depleted T cells, or PBMCs. A de-identified subject ID, COVID-19 status, age in years and sex were almost always included in the sample metadata. Subjects who had been exposed to COVID-19, were actively infected with it, or had recovered from it provided the deeply sampled blood TCRbeta repertoires that made up the dataset. Where available, HLA class I and class II types were obtained from metadata supplied by the sample provider rather than from assay-based typing. Summary of the overall study and its limitations: How much clinical and demographic metadata was included differed by source and by participant, and the metadata was provided uncurated.

TCRbeta CDR3 regions were amplified from genomic DNA using the immunoSEQ Assay, a bias-controlled multiplex PCR. As for the authors' bioinformatics: Within the assay, amplification of reference gene primers was used to estimate how many nucleated cells each sample contained. Sequence reads were collapsed and filtered to measure the absolute abundance of every unique TCRbeta CDR3 rearrangement. For each sample, productive Simpson clonality was calculated by taking the square root of Simpson's diversity index across productive rearrangements. TCRdb retrieved this table from immuneACCESS and kept in-frame rearrangements only. Not all clones are present; in checked studies, unresolved V genes account for under half, and no reason is known for the remainder. V, J and clone size were drawn from that table, and D and trimming were deduced from the DNA. The sample contains tens of thousands of clones, more than 75% of them found a single time. The top ten constitute approximately 15% of the sample.

Reading from cysteine to phenylalanine, the CDR3 counts 15 amino acids. The only DNA kept is the CDR3, 45 bases in frame from the first base. Relative to germline, V is 0 bases shorter and J is 5 bases shorter, with 11 bases between their ends. Based on the germline V gene, the CDR1 and CDR2 sequences are LGHNA and YNFKEQ. Note on this clone: Its antigen specificity is not known. No much larger clone is present one base from it, and per-base qualities are unavailable.

Whole blood was collected in K2EDTA tubes by collaborating institutions according to the institutions' own protocols. For TCRbeta analysis, collaborators shipped samples in one of three forms: frozen whole blood, isolated PBMCs, or DNA extracted from either of those sample types. The chain is made from TRBV4-2 and TRBJ1-5, and perhaps TRBD1 as D gene, on 6 matching bases. The origin of this receptor is a man aged 60 to 75 with active or convalescent COVID-19. The source material was peripheral blood. The nucleotides are TGTGCCAGCAGCCAAGACTCGGGGGGCGATCAGCCCCAGCATTTT. This yields the protein CASSQDSGGDQPQHF.